This entry features one T cell receptor (beta chain) sequence. This record belongs to a study of OX40 agonist ivuxolimab in advanced cancers. The length of the CDR3 is 16 residues. Trimming shortened V by 4 bases and J by 6 bases, and 19 bases separated the two germline ends. Germline V gene lookup returns CDR1 SGHRS and CDR2 YFSETQ. Profiling relied on immunoSEQ multiplex PCR, and the TCRdb table lists in-frame clones only, not all of them. The sample lists roughly 70,000 clones, around 85% seen once, with 0.83% in the top ten. Sequenced material: CD4+ or CD8+ T cells sorted from blood, taken in a trial of the OX40 agonist ivuxolimab. This clonotype was obtained from an adult with an advanced solid tumor such as melanoma, head and neck, liver or kidney cancer. This chain connects TRBV5-1 to TRBJ2-2; TRBD2 might be the D (7 bases). The CDR3 DNA reads as TGCGCCAGCAGCCCTGGGGGGGCCCCTCTGGCCGGGGAGCTGTTTTTT. It specifies CASSPGGAPLAGELFF.